This T cell receptor beta chain was profiled in a study of T cell clonality in common variable immunodeficiency. Findings of the study overall: Compared with controls, CVID subjects had fewer shared TCRbeta clones.

This clone has just a few counts. Its antigen is undetermined. Coverage ceases 3 residues before the CDR3 finishes, and the germline J gene fills in the end. Donors gave roughly 4.5 to 8 ml heparinized peripheral whole blood. Sequencing input was equivalent genomic DNA from CVID and controls. TCRdb's copy holds only in-frame clones and misses some; the assay was immunoSEQ multiplex PCR. The data show around 55,000 clones, with none appearing a single time. The CDR3 loop spans 16 amino acids. Germline loops: CDR1 LNHDA, CDR2 SQIVND (reference sequence). The receptor's source is a person between 18 and 70 years old in good health. Material: peripheral blood mononuclear cells. This sequence joins TRBV19 and TRBJ2-3; 9 nucleotides align to TRBD1. The part of the CDR3 DNA that was read is TGTGCCGCAGCTACGGGACAGGGTGGGATCAATCAGCCG. Protein product: CAAATGQGGINQP. From start to end, the CDR3 is CAAATGQGGINQPQYF.